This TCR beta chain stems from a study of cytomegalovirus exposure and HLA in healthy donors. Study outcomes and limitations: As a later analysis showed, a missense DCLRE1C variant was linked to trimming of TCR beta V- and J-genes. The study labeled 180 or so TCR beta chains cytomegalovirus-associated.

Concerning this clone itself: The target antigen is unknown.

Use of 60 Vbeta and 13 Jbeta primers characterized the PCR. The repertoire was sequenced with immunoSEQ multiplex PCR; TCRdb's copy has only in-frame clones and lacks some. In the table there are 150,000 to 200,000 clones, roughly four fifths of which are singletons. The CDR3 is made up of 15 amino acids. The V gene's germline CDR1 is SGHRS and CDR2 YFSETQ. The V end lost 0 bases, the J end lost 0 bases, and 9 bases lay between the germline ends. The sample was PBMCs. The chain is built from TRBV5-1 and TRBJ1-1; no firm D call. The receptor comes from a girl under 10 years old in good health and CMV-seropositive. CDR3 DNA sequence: TGCGCCAGCAGCTTGGCGTCAGGTTTGAACACTGAAGCTTTCTTT. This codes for CASSLASGLNTEAFF.